This entry features one TCR beta chain sequence. Its target is not known. Losses at the gene ends were 4 bases for V and 1 base for J; bases not matched to a gene: 10. This CDR3 is 17 amino acids long. CDR1 SGDLS and CDR2 YYNGEE come from the germline V gene. Both 60 Vbeta primers and 13 Jbeta primers went into the PCR. Measured with immunoSEQ multiplex PCR; TCRdb has only the in-frame clones, and not every one. The sample lists 150,000 or so clones, 81% occurring once. These data are taken from a study of cytomegalovirus exposure and HLA in healthy donors. Study-wide results and limits: A later analysis showed that HLA-associated TCR beta chains had undergone more clonal expansion than equally common others. The CMV antigen specificity of a few CMV-associated chains was confirmed through in vitro analysis. Within an earlier analysis, most TCR beta V segments proved productive either about 87% or about 30% of the time. Later analysis associated a missense DCLRE1C variant with TCR beta V- and J-gene trimming.

Sequenced: PBMCs. V usage is TRBV9 and J usage is TRBJ1-1; 10 positions agree with TRBD1. This receptor was obtained from a man in his fifties or sixties in good health and CMV-seropositive. The CDR3 DNA is TGTGCCAGCAGCAACCGGGACAGGGGAATCGGGAACACTGAAGCTTTCTTT. This gives the protein CASSNRDRGIGNTEAFF.